This entry is about one T cell receptor beta chain. The CDR3 is 14 residues long. CDR1 and CDR2 from the germline V gene are MDHEN and SYDVKM. After removal of 2 bases from V and 9 bases from J, the junction contained 8 bases not matched to a gene. This entry is derived from a study of blood T cell repertoires in COVID-19. Study overall: In each case, the material was cDNA or gDNA derived from T cells, B-cell-depleted T cells, or PBMCs.

Repertoires were generated with immunoSEQ multiplex PCR, while TCRdb's copy carries only in-frame clones and drops some. The table has under 200,000 clones, around 80% seen once. The chain combines TRBV28 with TRBJ1-2, with TRBD1 matching over 8 bases. The TCR originated in a woman between 70 and 85 years old in a cohort exposed to, infected with or recovered from COVID-19 (not recorded which). Input material: PBMCs or T cells enriched from blood (not recorded which). The CDR3 DNA reads as TGTGCCAGCAGTTTACCGGGCCAGGGGGCACGCTACACCTTC. This encodes CASSLPGQGARYTF.